This TCR beta chain came from a study of cytomegalovirus exposure and HLA in healthy donors (TCRdb year 2017). About the investigation overall: In an earlier analysis of 587 of the donors, 250 to 350 Gb of sequence data and 90 million to 120 million unique TCR beta sequences from 150 million to 200 million T cells were reported. To predict cytomegalovirus infection status, the study combined high-throughput TCR immunosequencing, statistical association of individual TCRs with disease status, and machine learning. Along with the approximately 650-subject first cohort, a separate validation cohort of 120 different subjects was used. HLA typing covered class I and class II loci at four-digit resolution. A later genetic analysis took genome-wide SNP genotypes for about 55% of the 666 donors and used that subset as a discovery cohort. A later analysis re-examined previously published TCR beta repertoires from more than 650 donors and added high-resolution HLA genotyping to investigate patterns of TCR occurrence. Because of strong linkage in the cohort, roughly five DR-DQ haplotypes were treated as single units for association and clustering. The study aimed to test whether signatures of past pathogen exposure could be identified by cataloging public T cell receptors. The number of donors typed differed by locus, with roughly 629-640 for A, B, C, DRB1 and DQB1, around 560 for DQA1, 606 for DPA1, and 450 to 480 for DPB1. Using immunosequencing, the study profiled T cell repertoires from 666 subjects and related those repertoires to cytomegalovirus serostatus. Among the roughly 370 genotyped donors, about 85% belonged to the genetic ancestry cluster associated with self-reported Caucasian donors. All discovery cohort repertoires had been generated on a single sequencing platform. An early release that covered several hundred HLA-typed donors contained 300 to 350 gigabases of sequencing data and around 85 million unique TCR sequences. Among 300 to 500 genotyped donors of the cohort, an average of roughly 230,000 unique TCR beta nucleotide sequences was sequenced per donor, of which about 19% were non-productive. Donor age, sex, ethnicity and CMV serostatus were compiled together with the repertoire data. To decide whether each TCR beta V gene segment behaved as functional or pseudogenic, an earlier analysis of approximately 600 of the donors relied on high-throughput TCR beta sequencing. In the later analysis, no new phenotypic data were used to find candidate immune exposures; instead, reliance was placed on TCR beta sequences and their occurrence across donors.

The cohort consisted of 670 or so healthy bone marrow donors. At the time of sampling, all cohort members were nominally healthy, though unrecorded immune exposures were likely present. The donor was CMV seronegative and belonged to the group of approximately 320 seronegative cohort members. A peripheral blood sample was provided by each donor, and peripheral blood mononuclear cells were used for TCR beta sequencing. The Qiagen DNeasy Blood Extraction Kit was used to extract genomic DNA from the blood cell samples. This clone was detected once. Its antigen is still unknown. No much larger clone exists at a distance of one base, and base qualities are not known. Libraries were prepared through the immunoSEQ multiplex PCR assay. For the multiplex PCR, a mixture combining 60 forward primers for TCR Vbeta segments and 13 reverse primers for TCR Jbeta segments was used. The CDR3 region of rearranged TCR beta genes was amplified from genomic DNA by a multiplex PCR assay. On the Illumina HiSeq System, the amplified TCR beta libraries were sequenced as 87-base-pair reads. In the original analysis: A later analysis tallied around 82 million unique TCR beta chains across the roughly 610 repertoires, and some 12 million of those chains were shared by two or more donors. Raw reads were error-corrected and collapsed into unique sequences with a nearest-neighbor algorithm that merged closely related sequences to remove PCR and sequencing errors. Alignment of CDR3 sequences to IMGT reference sequences was used to assign V, D and J gene segments. For a sequence to be retained, a match of at least six nucleotides to both a V gene segment and a J gene segment was required. A rearrangement counted as productive if the CDR3 had no stop codons and remained in frame with V and J, and every other rearrangement counted as non-productive. CDR3 was defined according to IMGT convention as the region running from the second conserved V-encoded cysteine to the conserved J-encoded phenylalanine. The earlier analysis of about 570 of the donors excluded any sequence lacking an unambiguous match to a single V gene segment. In an earlier analysis of more than 500 of the donors, a V segment was called functional when productive rearrangements were above 56.7%, and segregating when the standard deviation between donors exceeded 5%. A statistical classification framework was built to diagnose cytomegalovirus status from the catalog of TCR beta chain sequences. In a later analysis, TCR nucleotide sequences were compared against IMGT/GENE-DB human TR gene sequences so that V and J genes could be assigned. Using the TCRdist pipeline, a later analysis assigned CDR3 sequences along with most-parsimonious VDJ recombination scenarios. In a later analysis, every TCR beta chain was defined by the combination of its CDR3 amino acid sequence and its V-gene family, and reads without a unique V-gene family were dropped. As a way to deal with suspected cross-contamination and a sequencing artifact, a later analysis dropped hundreds of nucleotide sequences that were highly shared and had low generation probability. In a later analysis, a clonal expansion index for each public chain was calculated from normalized within-repertoire ranks of inferred template counts. In a later analysis, generation probabilities were computed using a VDJ recombination model fitted to out-of-frame rearrangements, and the results were checked against IGoR. A later analysis scored TCR-TCR, TCR-HLA and TCR-CMV co-occurrence with hypergeometric tests, applying a repertoire-size bias correction to TCR pairs. In a later analysis, false discovery rates were estimated by permuting HLA or CMV assignments 20 times. In a later analysis, co-occurring TCRs were grouped using DBSCAN, with TCRdist sequence similarity added in when clustering inside HLA-allele-positive subsets. For co-occurrence clustering, repertoires with fewer than 30,000 or more than 120,000 public chains were excluded, along with about five repertoires with anomalous nucleotide sharing. TCRdb took over this immuneACCESS table, retaining in-frame rearrangements with V and J assigned. Such tables are incomplete; in checked studies, under half of the missing clones stem from an unresolved V gene, and the remainder is unexplained. D and trimming were read from the DNA, whereas the V and J calls and clone size are those reported in that table. The sample contains under 200,000 clones, approximately 74% of them found a single time. In total, the top ten clones hold more than 2.5% of the sample.

The paper's findings and limits, for the study overall: Across donors, most TCR sequences were observed very rarely, whereas some public TCRs were present in many individuals. An association between a missense DCLRE1C variant and V-gene and J-gene trimming of TCR beta chains was found in a later genetic analysis and replicated in an independent cohort. Assigning TCR associations to individual alleles was difficult when HLA alleles, especially DR and DQ, strongly co-occurred. A later analysis found that most CMV-associated TCR beta chains appeared HLA-restricted, with HLA associations seemingly driven largely by CMV exposure. In a later analysis, HLA-associated TCR beta chains showed more clonal expansion and lower generation probabilities than non-associated chains that were equally common. In the study, 164 TCR beta chains were listed as associated with cytomegalovirus. It was suggested by the authors that the approach could potentially be generalized to other disease states and immunological phenotypes. Several of the top co-occurrence clusters appeared to be linked to parvovirus B19, influenza, CMV and Epstein-Barr virus, according to a later analysis. The presence/absence analyses assumed that sequencing depth was roughly uniform across donors, and that assumption may not be true. A few of the identified cytomegalovirus-associated TCR beta chains were confirmed in vitro to be specific for cytomegalovirus antigens. Only TCR beta chains were sequenced in this cohort, and the absence of alpha or paired-chain data limited detectable features. Some IMGT-functional V segments, including TRBV6-2 and TRBV6-3, could not be told apart with the 87-base-pair reads, so those segments were excluded. Immune exposure information for the cohort was limited to CMV serostatus. In a later analysis, TCR association rates were found to vary across HLA loci, with the most associated TCRs seen for DRB1 alleles and the fewest for HLA-C alleles. A cluster of highly shared sequence variants was judged likely to represent a technical artifact of the sequencing pipeline. Because HLA typing was unavailable for some donors at each locus, only the typed subset was used in association tests. A further reported finding was that TCR beta sequences accurately predicted the HLA-A and HLA-B alleles for most subjects in the first cohort. Correlated functional status among segregating V segments might be attributable to linkage disequilibrium, but an unknown experimental factor could not be ruled out. A later analysis associated 17,000 or so TCR beta sequences with specific HLA alleles at a false discovery rate of 0.05. According to a later genetic analysis, donors in an Asian-associated ancestry cluster had fewer N-insertions in productive TCRs than the approximately 630-donor mean. The classifier was reported to diagnose cytomegalovirus status with high specificity and sensitivity in both the original and validation cohorts. An earlier analysis of 587 of the donors showed that most TCR beta V segments appeared in productive rearrangements either about 87% or about 30% of the time, which broadly matched IMGT annotations. Because counts were too low, seventeen rarely observed V segments, including chromosome 9 orphons, were left out of the earlier analysis of about 500 of the donors.

Its CDR3 holds 14 amino acids, cysteine through phenylalanine. The CDR3 DNA has 42 bases and is translated from base 1. CDR1 and CDR2 are read off the germline V gene as LGHNA and YSLEER. V and J are trimmed by 4 bases and 10 bases, and the gene matches miss 8 bases of the junction. This clonotype was sampled from a woman in her 30s in good health and CMV-seronegative. The chain couples TRBV4-3 to TRBJ2-2, with TRBD2 identical over 8 junction bases. Material for sequencing was PBMCs. The sequenced DNA is TGCGCCAGCAGCCTCGTGGAGCGGGAGAAGGAGCTGTTTTTT. Its translation reads: CASSLVEREKELFF.